This T cell receptor (beta chain) is from a study of graft-versus-host responses after intestinal transplantation (dated by TCRdb to the early 2020s). Regarding the complete study: The transplants that recipients got were multivisceral, liver-intestinal, or isolated intestinal. Every recipient was given anti-thymocyte globulin induction, then maintenance tacrolimus and steroids for 2 to 4 years. Bulk TCR-beta CDR3 sequencing was used to track graft-versus-host and host-versus-graft alloreactive T cell clones in the graft, circulation and bone marrow after intestinal transplantation. To identify alloreactive clones, pre-transplant mixed lymphocyte reaction products were sequenced and compared with unstimulated pre-transplant donor and recipient T cells. Of the roughly 24 intestinal transplant recipients enrolled in the cohort, one of whom was a retransplant, a few patients without pretransplant specimens were excluded. A peak of at least 4% donor T cells among recipient peripheral blood mononuclear cells was the definition used for donor T cell macrochimerism. Rather than going through the commercial service, samples from a few later patients were sequenced in-house on an Illumina MiSeq and processed with MiXCR. Results and caveats for the whole study, not just this receptor: GvH clones turned up in recipient bone marrow, with some appearing earlier in ileal mucosa or blood, a pattern consistent with an intestinal mucosal origin. The conclusions were limited by the relatively low number and heterogeneity of the intestinal transplant patients. Early after transplant, peak levels of circulating GvH clones were associated with declines in HvG clones. High GvH to HvG T cell clonal ratios were observed in the allografts of patients with donor T cell macrochimerism.

Reading the label with the study, this specimen's time point is: cells obtained before transplantation from donor or recipient. CD3+CD4+ and CD3+CD8+ populations were FACS-sorted from unstimulated pre-transplant donor and recipient cells taken from spleen or lymph nodes. On this clone itself: What this receptor recognizes is not known. No much larger clone exists at a distance of one base, and base qualities are not known.

Library prep was done by the immunoSEQ multiplex PCR assay. For most patients, genomic DNA was isolated with the Qiagen DNeasy Blood and Tissue Kit and sent frozen to Adaptive Biotechnologies for TCR sequencing. For most patients, genomic DNA was subjected to high-throughput TCR-beta CDR3 sequencing by Adaptive Biotechnologies. On the study's bioinformatics: Adaptive's ImmunoSEQ software supplied the TCR sequencing data for around 17 patients, while MiXCR and VDJtools were used to process a few other patients. CD4 versus CD8 sorting errors were corrected by removing sequences found in both subsets at a frequency ratio below 5:1. CDR3 nucleotide sequences shared between donor and recipient were removed because their origin could not be assigned. To be classed as alloreactive, a clone needed at least 2-fold expansion over unstimulated cells and a minimum CFSE-low frequency of 0.002% (template counts) or 0.001% (read counts). Clones detected in sequenced pre-transplant spleen, lymph node, or MLR CFSE-low populations of the donor or recipient were defined as mappable. The cumulative frequency of alloreactive clones was calculated as a percentage of all sequences, weighted by copy number. In its TCRdb copy, this immuneACCESS table keeps in-frame sequences only and misses some clones. Where compared with another copy, unresolved V genes explain less than half of these, and the others have no known cause. For V, J and clone size, that table is used; D and trimming come from the DNA. The sample table holds more than 85,000 clones, of which roughly 93% were seen once. 0.4% to 0.55% of the sample lies in the top ten.

The CDR3 has 17 amino acids, counting the end cysteine and phenylalanine. The only DNA kept is the CDR3, 51 bases in frame from the first base. V is cut back by 1 base and J by 8 bases, with 14 bases in the junction unmatched. CDR1 is given as SGHTA and CDR2 as FQGNSA, both from the germline V gene. The sequencing used unstimulated CD8+ T cells sorted from spleen or lymph node cells, collected before intestinal transplant. This TCR came from a human donor who received an intestinal transplant. The V and J segments used are TRBV7-2 and TRBJ2-1; the junction holds 7 bases that match TRBD2. The CDR3 protein sequence reads: CASSLGPRIAGGHEQFF. The DNA sequence follows: TGTGCCAGCAGCTTAGGCCCCCGAATAGCGGGCGGCCATGAGCAGTTCTTC.